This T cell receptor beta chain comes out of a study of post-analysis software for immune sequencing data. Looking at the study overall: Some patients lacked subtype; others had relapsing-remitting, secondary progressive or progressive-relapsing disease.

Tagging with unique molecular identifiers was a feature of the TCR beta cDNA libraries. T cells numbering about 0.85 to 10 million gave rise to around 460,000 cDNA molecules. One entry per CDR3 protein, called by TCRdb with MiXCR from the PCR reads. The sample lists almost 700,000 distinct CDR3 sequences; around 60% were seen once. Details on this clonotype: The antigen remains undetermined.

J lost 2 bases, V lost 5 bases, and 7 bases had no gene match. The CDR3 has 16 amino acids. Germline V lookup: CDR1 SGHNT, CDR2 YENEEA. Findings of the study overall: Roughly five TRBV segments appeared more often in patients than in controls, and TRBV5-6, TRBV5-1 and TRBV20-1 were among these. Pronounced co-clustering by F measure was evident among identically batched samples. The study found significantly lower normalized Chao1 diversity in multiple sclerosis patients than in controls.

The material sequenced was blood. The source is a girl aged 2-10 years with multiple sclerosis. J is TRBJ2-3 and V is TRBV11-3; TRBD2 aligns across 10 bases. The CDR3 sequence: CASSDRTSGDTDTQYF. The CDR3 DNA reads TGTGCCAGCAGCGATAGGACTAGCGGAGACACAGATACGCAGTATTTT.